Listed here are 26 T cell receptor beta chains from one sample, sequenced in a study of Graves' ophthalmopathy and Graves' hyperthyroidism. The TCR beta CDR3 regions underwent amplification from RNA transcripts. HTBI primers primed a first-round RT-PCR, and a second-round multiplex PCR followed. One entry per CDR3 protein, called by TCRdb with MiXCR from the multiplex PCR reads. The data contain roughly 400,000 distinct CDR3 sequences, approximately 15% of them singletons. Source material: peripheral blood. The source is a woman in her late teens or twenties with stable Graves' hyperthyroidism.

This clonotype has a count of ten or more. DNA of the CDR3: TGCAGCGGGGGGGACAGGGGCCATGGCTACACCTTC. Amino acids: CSGGDRGHGYTF. The J gene is TRBJ1-2, the V gene TRBV29-1, with TRBD1 identical over 10 bases. Germline values: CDR1 SQVTM, CDR2 ANQGSEA. V was pared by 7 bases and J by 6 bases, with 5 bases of the junction left unmatched. The CDR3 extends over 12 amino acids.

This clonotype was counted many times. A much larger clone sits a single nucleotide away, making a read error possible. This rearrangement joins TRBV6-2 or TRBV6-3 to TRBJ1-1; 7 positions agree with TRBD1. This CDR3 region has 16 residues. J was trimmed by 0 bases and V by 7 bases; bases with no gene match: 11. Germline CDR1 reads MNHEY; CDR2 reads SVGEGT. The CDR3 here is CASKGDSFAMNTEAFF. The CDR3 DNA reads as TGTGCCAGCAAGGGGGACAGTTTTGCCATGAACACTGAAGCTTTCTTT.

In this sample, this clonotype turned up many times. This chain connects TRBV6-5 to TRBJ2-7, with D perhaps TRBD2 (5 bases). CDR3 size: 12 residues. The germline CDR1 and CDR2 sequences are MNHEY and SVGAGI. The V gene lost 2 bases and the J gene lost 5 bases, with 7 bases spanning the gap. The CDR3 reads CASSYAGDEQYF. CDR3 nucleotide sequence: TGTGCCAGCAGTTACGCGGGTGACGAGCAGTACTTC.

This clonotype was detected ten times or more. V is TRBV19 and J is TRBJ2-5; tentatively, D is TRBD1 (6 bases). The CDR3 is 14 amino acids. V lost 4 bases and J lost 4, with 13 bases in between. The V gene's germline CDR1 is LNHDA and CDR2 SQIVND (reference sequence). The CDR3 sequence: CASSRGQGIETQYF. CDR3 in DNA: TGTGCCAGTAGTAGGGGACAAGGCATAGAGACCCAGTACTTC.

This clonotype was seen many times. The chain carries TRBV29-1 and TRBJ1-2; 7 nucleotides match TRBD1. CDR1 is SQVTM and CDR2 is ANQGSEA in the germline V gene. Trimming at V came to 5 bases and at J to 8 bases, leaving 11 bases not matched to a gene. The CDR3 has 13 amino acids. CDR3 sequence reads: CSVKGQPNAGYTF. In DNA form, the CDR3 reads TGCAGCGTTAAGGGACAGCCAAACGCGGGCTACACCTTC.

This clonotype was seen at least ten times. This chain uses TRBV2 with TRBJ2-2, with 7 bases that match TRBD1. The CDR3 has 16 amino acids. Looked up from germline, CDR1 is SNHLY and CDR2 is FYNNEI. The V and J ends lost 1 base and 4 bases, in that order; junction bases with no gene match: 6. This CDR3 is CASSEVETGLTGELFF. CDR3 coding DNA: TGTGCCAGCAGTGAAGTAGAGACAGGGCTCACCGGGGAGCTGTTTTTT.

This clonotype was observed many times. The chain is built from TRBV7-2 and TRBJ2-5; D possibly corresponds to TRBD1 (7 bases). The V end was cut by 0 bases, the J end by 3 bases, with 20 bases between. The CDR3 has 18 residues. The germline V gene has CDR1 SGHTA and CDR2 FQGNSA. The CDR3 DNA reads as TGTGCCAGCAGCTTAGCGGTGTCGGCAGGGGGAGGAAAAGAGACCCAGTACTTC. Encoded protein: CASSLAVSAGGGKETQYF.

This clonotype was seen at least ten times. The V gene is TRBV27, the J gene TRBJ1-1; 9 bases fit TRBD1. Germline V gene sequence: CDR1 MNHEY, CDR2 SMNVEV (reference sequence). J gave up 4 bases and V 3 bases, and 6 bases lay outside the gene matches. The CDR3 is 15 amino acids. CDR3 amino acids: CASSFGTGQGTEAFF. CDR3 bases: TGTGCCAGCAGTTTCGGGACAGGGCAGGGCACTGAAGCTTTCTTT.

This clonotype was seen at least ten times. The CDR3 loop is CASGAGQTQYF. DNA for the CDR3: TGTGCCAGCGGTGCTGGGCAGACCCAGTACTTC. V usage is TRBV6-1 and J usage is TRBJ2-5; D unclear. Germline-derived CDR1 and CDR2 are MNHNS and SASEGT. V was trimmed by 8 bases and J by 6 bases, leaving 10 bases between them. The CDR3 totals 11 residues.

This clonotype was seen repeatedly, ten times or more. The DNA of the CDR3 is TGCGCCAGCAGCTTGGGGCCCCAGGCTGAAGCTTTCTTT. Translating gives CASSLGPQAEAFF. This chain links TRBV5-1 with TRBJ1-1; D is uncertain. The CDR3 length is 13 residues. Germline loops: CDR1 SGHRS, CDR2 YFSETQ. V lost 0 bases to trimming and J lost 6 bases, with 9 bases between them.

This clonotype was recorded many times. V gene TRBV6-1 combines with J gene TRBJ1-2; 8 bases align to TRBD1. This CDR3 spans 13 amino acids. Trimming cost V 10 bases and J 2 bases; bases outside gene matches: 6. Germline values: CDR1 MNHNS, CDR2 SASEGT. CDR3 amino acids: CATSGGNNYGYTF. CDR3 bases: TGTGCCACGTCAGGGGGCAACAACTATGGCTACACCTTC.

There are many counts of this clonotype. A read error may account for a junction end that differs from germline. V and J are TRBV20-1 and TRBJ1-2; unclear D gene. The CDR3 is made up of 14 amino acids. From germline, CDR1 is DFQATT and CDR2 SNEGSKA (reference sequence). CDR3 sequence (DNA): TGCAGTGCTAGAGAGGGAGGCAGATCCTATGGCCACACCTTC. Amino acid sequence: CSAREGGRSYGHTF.

At least ten counts were recorded for this clonotype. The chain links TRBV6-1 to TRBJ2-7; D is perhaps TRBD1 (6 bases). CDR1 is MNHNS, CDR2 SASEGT, per germline. Trimming pared 5 bases from V and 3 bases from J, leaving 8 bases between. The CDR3 sequence is 12 residues long. CDR3 protein: CASSKGHYEQYF. CDR3 in DNA: TGTGCCAGCAGTAAGGGACACTACGAGCAGTACTTC.

This clonotype was counted at least ten times. The rearrangement links TRBV6-5 to TRBJ2-7, with D possibly being TRBD2 (5 bases). The CDR3 is 14 residues long. The germline CDR1 and CDR2 sequences are MNHEY and SVGAGI. With 2 bases removed from V and 0 bases from J, the gap between germline ends came to 8 bases. Here the CDR3 reads CASSYTGNSYEQYF. CDR3 in DNA: TGTGCCAGCAGTTACACGGGAAACTCCTACGAGCAGTACTTC.

As regards this clonotype: A much larger clone differs by one base, so this may be a read error. V usage is TRBV5-1 and J usage is TRBJ2-2, with 7 bases lining up with TRBD1. The CDR3 is 13 residues long. The germline V gene encodes CDR1 SGHRS and CDR2 YFSETQ. CDR3 DNA sequence: TGCGCCAACAGCTCTGACAGGGCCGGGGAGCTGTTTTTT. It is translated as CANSSDRAGELFF.

This clonotype occurred a few times. The chain employs TRBV13 and TRBJ1-2; D not resolved. From germline, CDR1 is PRHDT and CDR2 FYEKMQ (reference sequence). This CDR3 comprises 15 residues. Trimming took off 3 bases at V and 0 bases at J, with 11 bases between the two ends. The CDR3 sequence: CASSLTIPPNYGYTF. The CDR3 DNA follows: TGTGCCAGCAGCTTGACAATCCCACCTAACTATGGCTACACCTTC. The entire variable domain, with the rest obtained from reference TRBV13 and TRBJ1-2, is as follows: AAGVIQSPRHLIKEKRETATLKCYPIPRHDTVYWYQQGPGQDPQFLISFYEKMQSDKGSIPDRFSAQQFSDYHSELNMSSLELGDSALYFCASSLTIPPNYGYTFGSGTRLTVV.

Many counts were recorded for this clonotype. This sequence joins TRBV5-1 and TRBJ1-5, with TRBD1 identical over 7 bases. The J segment lost 6 bases and the V segment lost 4 bases, leaving 13 bases of the junction unmatched. Germline V gives CDR1 SGHRS, CDR2 YFSETQ. This CDR3 spans 16 amino acids. CDR3 sequence (DNA): TGCGCCAGCAGCGGATCTAAGGGGGCTGGAGGTCAGCCCCAGCATTTT. This codes for CASSGSKGAGGQPQHF.

This clonotype was picked up many times. The rearrangement links TRBV28 to TRBJ1-4, with D possibly TRBD1 on 6 matching bases. V gave up 8 bases and J gave up 8 bases, with 18 bases separating them. The CDR3 extends over 14 amino acids. CDR1 MDHEN and CDR2 SYDVKM come from the germline V gene. The CDR3 protein is CASLAGGAKEKLFF. Here the CDR3 DNA reads TGTGCCAGCCTCGCGGGGGGCGCCAAGGAAAAACTGTTTTTT.

This clonotype came up many times. V and J are TRBV11-1 and TRBJ1-3; D is possibly TRBD1 (5 bases). The V gene's germline CDR1 is SGHAT and CDR2 FQDESV (reference sequence). This CDR3 comprises 15 residues. V lost 0 bases, J lost 3 bases, and 9 bases lay in between. CDR3 sequence (DNA): TGTGCCAGCAGCTTAGCGGGGGAGTTTGGAAACACCATATATTTT. Encoded protein: CASSLAGEFGNTIYF.

This clonotype was recorded at least ten times. In DNA, the CDR3 is TGCAGCGTCGCTGCCAGACCCTACGAGCAGTACTTC. Protein product: CSVAARPYEQYF. V is TRBV29-1 and J is TRBJ2-7; D is unclear. Germline CDR1 is SQVTM and CDR2 is ANQGSEA. V dropped 6 bases and J dropped 2 bases, with 11 bases sitting between them. The CDR3 totals 12 residues.

The table lists this clonotype with many counts. The chain couples TRBV6-1 to TRBJ2-7, with D unclear. The CDR3 is 13 residues long. Trimming left V 5 bases short and J 6 bases short, with 14 bases between. Per germline, CDR1 MNHNS and CDR2 SASEGT. The CDR3 DNA reads TGTGCCAGCAGTCGCGGAGAAACCTGCGAGCAGTACTTC. Its translation is CASSRGETCEQYF.

The genes are TRBV3-1 and TRBJ2-7, with 9 bases matching TRBD1. Germline V CDR1 and CDR2: LGHDT, YNNKEL (reference sequence). With V trimmed by 4 bases and J by 2 bases, 9 bases remained unmatched. The CDR3 runs to 16 residues. In DNA form, the CDR3 reads TGTGCCAGCAGCCTTGGGGGGTGGGACAGGGCCTACGAGCAGTACTTC. Amino acid sequence: CASSLGGWDRAYEQYF.

Many counts were recorded for this clonotype. The chain carries TRBV9 and TRBJ1-2; no clear D gene. Germline CDR1 is SGDLS and CDR2 is YYNGEE. With 0 bases removed from V and 4 bases from J, the gap between germline ends came to 10 bases. CDR3 size: 14 residues. DNA of the CDR3: TGTGCCAGCAGCGTAGACCCACTAGTCTATGGCTACACCTTC. Translated, it gives CASSVDPLVYGYTF.

There are many counts of this clonotype. The V and J genes are TRBV24-1 and TRBJ2-5; no clear D gene. Germline-derived CDR1 and CDR2 are KGHDR and SFDVKD. V was pared by 5 bases and J by 4 bases, with 7 bases between. The CDR3 length is 12 residues. The chain's CDR3 is CATSVSGETQYF. The DNA for the CDR3 is TGTGCCACCAGTGTTAGTGGAGAGACCCAGTACTTC.

This clonotype was observed at least ten times. CDR3 region: CASSLPATHEQYF. CDR3 nucleotide sequence: TGTGCCAGCAGTTTACCCGCAACACACGAGCAGTACTTC. The chain is built from TRBV27 and TRBJ2-7; D is unresolved. Germline-derived CDR1 and CDR2 are MNHEY and SMNVEV (reference sequence). Trimming removed 2 bases at V and 5 bases at J, with 10 bases between. This CDR3 is 13 amino acids long.

The chain uses TRBV6-5 and TRBJ2-2; 7 nucleotides align to TRBD2. The CDR3 is 17 amino acids. V was clipped by 1 base and J by 0 bases; unmatched bases: 5. CDR1 is MNHEY, CDR2 SVGAGI, per germline. The CDR3 protein is CASSYLGTTANTGELFF. DNA of the CDR3: TGTGCCAGCAGTTACTTGGGGACTACAGCGAACACCGGGGAGCTGTTTTTT.